A selection of T cell receptor beta chains follows, all from one sample in a study of response to subunit inactivated influenza vaccine. One entry per CDR3 protein results from TCRdb running MiXCR on the RT-PCR reads. The table lists about 190,000 distinct CDR3 sequences, under 15% of them singletons, with about 26% in the top ten. The input for sequencing was CD8+ T cells sorted from PBMCs, taken around 5 days after vaccination. These receptors were taken from a man aged 45-65 years who received an inactivated influenza vaccine. CDR3s include the opening cysteine and the closing phenylalanine or tryptophan. D genes are given only for firm matches. Only part of the rows carry a size: once, few, many, or a class if the clone is expanded.

V gene,D gene,J gene,clone size,CDR3 DNA,CDR3 protein
TRBV5-8,TRBD2,TRBJ2-1,once,TGTGCCAGCAGCTTAAGGTGGACTAGCGGCAATGAGCAGTTCTTC,CASSLRWTSGNEQFF
TRBV12-3/TRBV12-4,TRBD1,TRBJ2-1,few,TGTGCCAGCAGCAGGGGGAAGCAGTTCTTC,CASSRGKQFF
TRBV24-1,NA,TRBJ2-3,few,TGTGCCACCAGTGATTTTGGCAGGGACTGGAGCACAGATACGCAGTATTTT,CATSDFGRDWSTDTQYF
TRBV5-1,NA,TRBJ2-2,NA,TGCGCCAGCGATATGGAGGGACGTAACACCGGGGAGCTGTTTTTT,CASDMEGRNTGELFF
TRBV7-9,NA,TRBJ2-7,NA,TGTGCCAGCAGCTTAGCGGGTTACTACGAGCAGTACTTC,CASSLAGYYEQYF
TRBV6-2/TRBV6-3,NA,TRBJ2-4,few,TGTGCCAGCAACCAGGGCCGGGACATTCAGTACTTC,CASNQGRDIQYF
TRBV12-3/TRBV12-4,TRBD1,TRBJ1-5,many,TGTGCCAGCAGTCGGACAGGGGCAAATCAGCCCCAGCATTTT,CASSRTGANQPQHF
TRBV4-2,NA,TRBJ2-5,NA,TGTGCCAGCAGCCAAGATTTCAGGGGTCTCCAAGAGACCCAGTACTTC,CASSQDFRGLQETQYF
TRBV12-3/TRBV12-4,TRBD2,TRBJ2-5,many,TGTGCCAGCAGCACGGGACTAGCGGTAGAAGGGACCCAGTACTTC,CASSTGLAVEGTQYF
TRBV15,TRBD1,TRBJ2-5,NA,TGTGCCACCACCCAGGGGGACAGGACTGAAGAGACCCAGTACTTC,CATTQGDRTEETQYF
TRBV4-3,NA,TRBJ1-2,many,TGCGCCAGCAGCCCCGCGACCCTGAACAGCGTCTATGGCTACACCTTC,CASSPATLNSVYGYTF
TRBV5-1,TRBD1,TRBJ2-1,NA,TGCGCCAGCAGCTTGGGGTGGACAGGGGACAATGAGCAGTTCTTC,CASSLGWTGDNEQFF
TRBV9,NA,TRBJ2-3,few,TGTGCCAGCAGCGCAACAAGGTCCAGCGGAGGCACAGATACGCAGTATTTT,CASSATRSSGGTDTQYF
TRBV19,NA,TRBJ2-5,NA,TGTGCCAGTAGTACGACACCAGAGGAGACCCAGTACTTC,CASSTTPEETQYF
TRBV28,NA,TRBJ2-3,many,TGTGCCAGCAGTCTTCAGTATGGCCAAGACACAGATACGCAGTATTTT,CASSLQYGQDTDTQYF
TRBV30,TRBD2,TRBJ2-1,few,TGTGCCTGGAGTGTTTTAGCGGGAGGGCCGCGTGACAACTCCTACAATGAGCAGTTCTTC,CAWSVLAGGPRDNSYNEQFF
TRBV9,NA,TRBJ2-1,many,TGTGCCAGCAGCGTTTTGGACTATGCATCCTACAATGAGCAGTTCTTC,CASSVLDYASYNEQFF
TRBV13,NA,TRBJ1-5,NA,TGTGCCAGCAGCCGCGGGGGGCAATCCGATCAGCCCCAGCATTTT,CASSRGGQSDQPQHF
TRBV4-3,TRBD1,TRBJ1-5,NA,TGCGCCAGCAGCCTAGACAGGGGGCGGGATCAGCCCCAGCATTTT,CASSLDRGRDQPQHF
TRBV2,NA,TRBJ2-3,NA,TGTGCCAGCAGTGATTTATCAATAAATACGCAGTATTTT,CASSDLSINTQYF
TRBV13,TRBD1,TRBJ2-6,once,TGTGCCAGCAGCCCCACCGGGACAGGGTCCCGGATCCTGACTTTC,CASSPTGTGSRILTF
TRBV21-1,NA,TRBJ1-1,few,TGTGCCAGCAGCAAAGTAAACAAGAACACTGAAGCTTTCTTT,CASSKVNKNTEAFF